The TCR beta chain described here comes from a study of siplizumab effects on memory and regulatory T cells. Some clones are missing from TCRdb's copy, which holds only in-frame ones; the method was immunoSEQ multiplex PCR. The sample consists of 65,000 to 70,000 clones, 80% to 90% of them appearing once. Findings and limits, study-wide: Naive T cells were seen as more diverse than memory cells and as major alloresponse contributors.

On this clone itself: What it binds is unknown.

Trimming removed 3 bases at V and 9 bases at J, with 15 bases between. Germline loops: CDR1 SNHLY, CDR2 FYNNEI. The CDR3 spans 13 residues. This clonotype originated in a human donor in good health. The rearrangement joins TRBV2 to TRBJ2-7, with D perhaps TRBD1 or TRBD2 (5 bases each). Sequencing was carried out using Tregs sorted from blood. The CDR3 bases are TGTGCCAGCAGTGATCGGGACCCAGAGTTGCAGTACTTC. Its protein product is CASSDRDPELQYF.